This TCR beta chain emerged from a study of CD8 T cells in Susac syndrome (dated by TCRdb to between 2019 and 2020). Regarding the study in general: The study used repertoire sequencing to test whether antigen drove CD8+ T cell activation and differentiation in Susac syndrome. Clonality of the CD8+ T cell repertoire was compared between about a dozen healthy donors, approximately 14 Susac syndrome patients and some 15 multiple sclerosis patients. Study-wide findings and limitations: The number of individuals in the TCR sequencing and HLA analysis was acknowledged as relatively small.

This clonotype appeared a single time. The antigen it recognizes is unknown. It has no much larger one-base neighbor in the sample; base qualities were not kept. One read alone is weak evidence. For CDR1 and CDR2, the germline V gene (reference sequence) lists SGHAT and FQDESV. The CDR3 spans 15 residues, from the cysteine through the phenylalanine. The CDR3 DNA has 45 bases and is translated from base 1. V lost 0 bases and J lost 5 bases; the stretch between them is 10 bases long. RNA was extracted with the RNeasy kit and 0.5 to 1 ug was reverse transcribed using random hexamers. TCR beta CDR3 regions were amplified with the immunoSEQ multiplex PCR assay covering 54 Vbeta and 13 Jbeta segments. Bias from PCR amplification was corrected by using a synthetic template baseline for primer optimization and for computational correction. The paper's data handling went like this. Reads were annotated to V, D and J genes per IMGT and analyzed with immunoSEQ Analyzer, keeping only productive sequences. Clonality was computed as one minus Shannon entropy normalized by log2 of the number of productive unique sequences. For each patient and control, public and private clones were evaluated among the 100 most prevalent clones. Clones were defined as Susac-specific if absent from the healthy and MS cohorts, from more than 900 published viral clones and from other ImmuneACCESS disease sequences. TCRdb cleaned the public reads at Q25 with fastp, built clones with MiXCR and kept in-frame beta chains. Each CDR3 protein gets just one entry, which takes the most common genes and DNA from the rows behind it. What appears here as the V and J calls and clone size reflects TCRdb's work, not the paper's. The sample table holds about 300,000 distinct CDR3 sequences, of which 85% were seen once. The leading ten clones occupy roughly 0.21% of the sample.

Peripheral blood CD8+ and CD4+ T cells from healthy donors, Susac syndrome patients and multiple sclerosis patients were profiled using high-throughput TCR beta sequencing. Treatment-naive patients with stable or active relapsing-remitting disease fulfilling revised McDonald criteria were used as multiple sclerosis controls. Bulk CD8+ and CD4+ T cells were purified magnetically by negative isolation, whereas CD8+ TEMRA cells were enriched by FACS. Blood was collected in EDTA tubes and processed within 24 hours, with PBMCs isolated through density gradient centrifugation. PBMCs intended for TCR sequencing were cryopreserved in liquid nitrogen and were subsequently thawed in a 37 degrees C water bath. Purity of sorted or isolated CD4+, CD8+ and CD8+ TEMRA cells was at least 90%.

The source is a human donor with multiple sclerosis. Here the chain combines TRBV11-1 and TRBJ2-2; TRBD1 is a possible D gene, resting on 5 matching bases. Sequenced: CD8+ T cells from PBMCs. The CDR3 region reads CASSLALGQTGELFF. The bases read TGTGCCAGCAGCTTAGCCCTCGGACAAACCGGGGAGCTGTTTTTT.